This record concerns one T cell receptor beta chain sequence. Its binding antigen is unknown. No qualities accompany the bases; no much larger clone lies one base away. The time point tag for this specimen amounts to: cycle 2 day 1 (C2D1) of nivolumab. Relapse after autologous stem cell transplantation had occurred in all trial patients, and cohorts A, B and C were distinguished by prior brentuximab vedotin exposure. The trial cohort included 50 to 70 patients with relapsed/refractory classical Hodgkin lymphoma, and each patient had a best overall response of complete response, partial response or progressive disease. In the multi-cohort phase II CheckMate 205 trial, trial patients received single-agent nivolumab. An independent review committee assessed best overall response by applying the 2007 International Working Group response criteria. PBMCs from the trial were collected at three points: immediately before nivolumab initiation (C1D1), and during therapy at cycle 2 day 1 and cycle 4 day 1. Peripheral blood was collected in 8 mL Vacutainer Cell Preparation Tubes, from which PBMCs were isolated by centrifugation and then cryopreserved.

This record comes from a study of PD-1 blockade in classical Hodgkin lymphoma (dated by TCRdb to about 2020). Some background on the complete study: Nivolumab dosing was 3 mg/kg intravenously every 2 weeks, continuing until either disease progression or unacceptable toxicity. The study used TCR beta sequencing and CyTOF to define a peripheral blood immune signature of response to PD-1 blockade in classical Hodgkin lymphoma.

From a lookup of the germline V gene, CDR1 and CDR2 are MDHEN and SYDVKM. Measured from the cysteine to the phenylalanine, the CDR3 is 16 residues long. The CDR3 DNA has 48 bases and is translated from base 1. The germline ends are 13 bases apart after V is trimmed by 1 base and J by 3 bases. Findings and caveats that apply to the study as a whole: Only a single clinical trial cohort was studied, and what caused the repertoire differences, possibly disease activity or prior therapy, remained undefined. Baseline diversity similar to that of newly diagnosed patients was observed in trial patients achieving complete response, whereas significantly lower diversity was observed in partial responders and progressors. Baseline TCR diversity was reported to be lower in newly diagnosed patients than in healthy donors, and even lower in relapsed/refractory patients. A significant rise by C4D1 was seen in CD4+ but not CD8+ TCR diversity (p=0.0027 vs p=0.16), with the rise being most apparent in complete responders (p=0.02). Lower diversity was observed in patients in whom nivolumab was started less than 1 year after ASCT, and these patients were excluded from later analyses so that confounding by immune reconstitution would be avoided.

The Qiagen DNeasy kit was used to extract genomic DNA from unsorted PBMCs and from the negatively selected CD4+ and CD8+ fractions. Amplification of TCR beta CDR3 regions was done by immunoSEQ multiplex PCR with primers that anneal to V and J segments. A synthetic immune receptor repertoire was used to minimize amplification bias, and any residual bias was removed computationally once sequencing was done. The source study handled its data this way. Repertoire diversity was quantified as the Shannon entropy index using custom Python scripts. Unsorted, CD4+ and CD8+ repertoires were examined separately, except in combined analyses, for which CD4+ and CD8+ sequences were merged in silico. Clonal expansion was defined as a frequency increase of at least 2-fold after treatment compared with C1D1, and clones undetected at baseline were assigned a pseudocount of 0.5. Singleton clones were defined as clones with 0 or 1 copy at C1D1, and non-singleton clones were defined as clones with 2 or more copies. Clones expanded in unsorted samples were labelled as CD4+, CD8+ or unknown by matching protein sequences in sorted samples from the same patient. Wilcoxon tests on paired samples were used to test changes in diversity from C1D1 to C4D1. What TCRdb holds here is the immuneACCESS table cut down to in-frame rearrangements. Part of the clones is not present; checked against another copy, under half of the missing clones reflect an unresolved V gene, and the others are unexplained. V and J calls plus clone size are reproduced from that table; the DNA served to infer D and trimming. The sample has about 63,000 clones on record, 88% of them singletons. The ten largest clones take up roughly 5% of the sample.

The sequence came from a human donor with classical Hodgkin lymphoma. This sample comprised peripheral blood mononuclear cells (PBMCs), obtained before the second cycle of nivolumab. The chain is assembled from TRBV28 and TRBJ1-3; the best D guess is TRBD1, with 6 bases matching. The CDR3 sequence is CASSLSTGPHGNTIYF. The sequenced DNA: TGTGCCAGCAGTTTATCCACAGGGCCTCATGGAAACACCATATATTTT.